These 5 T cell receptor beta chains were sequenced from one sample in a study of cytomegalovirus exposure and HLA in healthy donors. Researchers ran the PCR with 60 Vbeta and 13 Jbeta primers. Measured with immunoSEQ multiplex PCR; TCRdb has only the in-frame clones, and not every one. The profile shows 50,000 or so clones, around 70% of them singletons. Sequenced input: PBMCs. The receptors derive from a woman aged 45-65 years in good health and CMV-seronegative.

The chain has TRBV25-1 and TRBJ2-2, with TRBD1 matching over 9 bases. V lost 5 bases to trimming and J lost 4 bases; unmatched junction nucleotides: 5. CDR1 MGHDK and CDR2 SYGVNS come from the germline V gene. The CDR3 runs to 15 residues. This CDR3 reads CASSSPDRGTGELFF. The CDR3 nucleotides read TGTGCCAGCAGTAGTCCGGACAGGGGCACCGGGGAGCTGTTTTTT.

CDR3 sequence (DNA): TGTGCCAGCAGTCCCCAGAGGAGCGGCCAAGAGACCCAGTACTTC. Residues: CASSPQRSGQETQYF. The chain carries TRBV6-6 and TRBJ2-5; a weak D match, TRBD2 (5 bases). This CDR3 is 15 amino acids long. Germline V lookup: CDR1 MNHNY, CDR2 SVGAGI (reference sequence). V shed 5 bases and J shed 1 base, with 14 bases lying between them.

V gene TRBV5-1 combines with J gene TRBJ2-7; D not resolved. The length of the CDR3 is 14 residues. Trimming left V 0 bases short and J 4 bases short, with 11 bases between. Germline CDR1 SGHRS, CDR2 YFSETQ. CDR3 region: CASSLDAASYEQYF. CDR3 bases: TGCGCCAGCAGCTTGGACGCAGCGTCGTACGAGCAGTACTTC.

The chain couples TRBV19 to TRBJ2-2; no definite D call. Per the germline V gene, CDR1 is LNHDA and CDR2 is SQIVND (reference sequence). The CDR3 length is 15 residues. V was cut by 5 bases and J by 4 bases, with 14 bases left in between. The CDR3 region is CASSWVGALTGELFF. In nucleotides, the CDR3 is TGTGCCAGTAGTTGGGTGGGCGCGCTCACCGGGGAGCTGTTTTTT.

DNA of the CDR3: TGTGCCAGCAGCTTGCCCGGGACAGCCTACAATGAGCAGTTCTTC. The encoded protein is CASSLPGTAYNEQFF. The chain combines TRBV7-9 with TRBJ2-1; TRBD1 agrees at 7 bases. The CDR3 contains 15 residues. Germline CDR1 SEHNR, CDR2 FQNEAQ (reference sequence). J gave up 2 bases and V 3 bases, and 4 bases lay outside the gene matches.